The clone carrying this T cell receptor beta chain has just a few counts. The PCR made use of 60 Vbeta and 13 Jbeta primers. Sequencing used immunoSEQ multiplex PCR; TCRdb keeps in-frame clones, though not all of them. The sample comprises over 100,000 clones, roughly 65% of which are singletons, and approximately 9.1% rests with the top ten. The junction had 10 bases not matched to a gene; V was cut back by 4 bases and J by 4 bases. CDR1 SGHRS and CDR2 YFSETQ come from the germline V gene. The CDR3 length is 16 residues. This entry is derived from a study of cytomegalovirus exposure and HLA in healthy donors.

This sequence originates from a man between 35 and 55 years old in good health and CMV-seropositive. The J gene is TRBJ1-4, the V gene TRBV5-1, with 7 bases identical to TRBD1. The sequencing input was PBMCs. The CDR3 coding sequence is TGCGCCAGCAGCCCGCCAGAGGGGGCAGGTAATGAAAAACTGTTTTTT. Translated, it gives CASSPPEGAGNEKLFF.